Listed here are 31 T cell receptor beta chains from one sample, sequenced in a study of neurological immune-mediated disorders (dated by TCRdb to the late 2010s). The library was made by 5' RACE. The instrument given in TCRdb is Illumina HiSeq 2500. Using fastp trimming at Q25 and MiXCR clonotype assembly, TCRdb reanalyzed the public sequencing data and kept in-frame beta chains. Under each unique CDR3 protein, matching rows form one entry showing the most common genes and DNA. This sample comprises 65,000 to 70,000 distinct CDR3 sequences, roughly 3.7% of them detected only once. Roughly 2.8% of the sample is in the top ten clones. The sequenced sample consisted of PBMCs. Receptors were obtained from a man in his fifties with multiple sclerosis.

On this clonotype itself: Just one base apart from a much larger clone, this may be a read error. The rearrangement links TRBV27 to TRBJ2-3; D is perhaps TRBD1 (5 bases). The CDR3 contains 13 residues. Germline CDR1 is MNHEY and CDR2 is SMNVEV (reference sequence). CDR3 nucleotides: TGTGCCAACAGTTTACAGGGCACAGATACGCAGTATTTT. Translated, it gives CANSLQGTDTQYF.

This clonotype was observed many times. V is TRBV4-2 and J is TRBJ1-6, with TRBD1 as a possible D gene (5 bases). V was clipped by 2 bases and J by 17 bases, with 16 bases between them. The CDR3 runs to 13 residues. Germline V gene data show CDR1 as LGHNA and CDR2 as YNFKEQ. The DNA for the CDR3 is TGTGCCAGCAGCCAATCTGTGACGGGACCGGTCCACTTT. Translated: CASSQSVTGPVHF.

This clonotype was observed at least ten times. This chain joins TRBV3-1 and TRBJ1-5, with D unresolved. This CDR3 comprises 14 residues. Trimming took off 3 bases at V and 2 bases at J, with 8 bases between the two ends. Germline V gene sequence: CDR1 LGHDT, CDR2 YNNKEL (reference sequence). The chain's CDR3 is CASSQGRGNQPQHF. CDR3 sequence (DNA): TGTGCCAGCAGCCAGGGCAGAGGCAATCAGCCCCAGCATTTT. Full variable domain (outside the CDR3, taken from reference TRBV3-1 and TRBJ1-5): DTAVSQTPKYLVTQMGNDKSIKCEQNLGHDTMYWYKQDSKKFLKIMFSYNNKELIINETVPNRFSPKSPDKAHLNLHINSLELGDSAVYFCASSQGRGNQPQHFGDGTRLSIL.

Ten or more counts support this clonotype. V gene TRBV12-3 or TRBV12-4 combines with J gene TRBJ1-5; D gene ambiguous. Trimming took 3 bases from V and 7 from J, leaving 10 bases between them. The CDR3 sequence is 13 residues long. CDR3: CASSLNGGQPQHF. The CDR3 DNA reads TGTGCCAGCAGTTTGAACGGCGGGCAGCCCCAGCATTTT.

This clonotype was seen at least ten times. The rearrangement links TRBV6-2 or TRBV6-3 to TRBJ1-5, with D possibly being TRBD1 (6 bases). The CDR3 runs 15 residues. V dropped 2 bases and J dropped 9 bases, with 17 bases sitting between them. Germline V lookup: CDR1 MNHEY, CDR2 SVGEGT. CDR3 bases: TGTGCCAGCAGTTACCGGGTCGGGGGGCTTGGGCCCCAGCATTTT. It yields the protein CASSYRVGGLGPQHF.

This clonotype was observed at least ten times. The chain combines TRBV9 with TRBJ1-2; D perhaps matches TRBD1 (6 bases). This CDR3 is built from 11 residues. Germline CDR1 reads SGDLS; CDR2 reads YYNGEE. Trimming took off 4 bases at V and 7 bases at J, with 8 bases between the two ends. CDR3 sequence (DNA): TGTGCCAGCAGCTGGACAGCTGGCTACACCTTC. As protein: CASSWTAGYTF.

There are a few counts of this clonotype. The chain recombines TRBV7-6 with TRBJ1-3; D is possibly TRBD1 (5 bases). Looked up from germline, CDR1 is SGHVS and CDR2 is FNYEAQ. This CDR3 is 15 amino acids long. V shed 3 bases and J shed 0 bases, with 9 bases lying between them. CDR3 DNA: TGTGCCAGCAGCTTGGCAGGGAGCTCTGGAAACACCATATATTTT. It is translated as CASSLAGSSGNTIYF.

This clonotype has a handful of counts. The chain recombines TRBV6-5 with TRBJ2-5; D possibly corresponds to TRBD2 (6 bases). Trimming pared 6 bases from V and 5 bases from J, leaving 16 bases between. CDR3 size: 14 residues. Germline lookup yields CDR1 MNHEY and CDR2 SVGAGI. The CDR3: CASSRDRRGETQYF. The CDR3, as DNA: TGTGCCAGCAGCCGAGACCGCCGGGGGGAGACCCAGTACTTC.

This clonotype was detected many times. The chain couples TRBV20-1 to TRBJ2-5; no reliable D call. Trimming cost V 0 bases and J 5 bases, with 16 bases left between them. Germline CDR1 is DFQATT and CDR2 is SNEGSKA (reference sequence). The CDR3 extends over 15 amino acids. The CDR3 loop reads CSARERFGDWETQYF. CDR3 nucleotide sequence: TGCAGTGCTAGAGAACGGTTCGGAGATTGGGAGACCCAGTACTTC.

Many counts were recorded for this clonotype. The J gene is TRBJ1-4, the V gene TRBV18; 12 bases map to TRBD1. With V trimmed by 3 bases and J by 0 bases, 5 bases remained unmatched. This CDR3 is built from 18 residues. Germline CDR1 reads KGHSH; CDR2 reads LQKENI. The CDR3 DNA reads TGTGCCAGCTCACCCCGGGACAGGGGGCGCGCAACTAATGAAAAACTGTTTTTT. Its translation: CASSPRDRGRATNEKLFF.

At least ten counts were recorded for this clonotype. V and J are TRBV9 and TRBJ1-1; D perhaps matches TRBD1 (6 bases). With 2 bases removed from V and 3 bases from J, the gap between germline ends came to 14 bases. Germline V gene lookup returns CDR1 SGDLS and CDR2 YYNGEE. The CDR3 length is 15 residues. The chain's CDR3 is CASSVTARGDTEAFF. CDR3 DNA: TGTGCCAGCAGCGTTACAGCCAGGGGAGACACTGAAGCTTTCTTT.

This clonotype has more than one count but fewer than ten. The V and J genes are TRBV29-1 and TRBJ2-7; TRBD1 or TRBD2 may be the D gene (5 bases each). This CDR3 is 12 amino acids long. V was shortened by 3 bases and J by 6 bases, with 12 bases between the two germline ends. Germline V lookup: CDR1 SQVTM, CDR2 ANQGSEA. This chain's CDR3 is CSVENQGVEQYF. CDR3 nucleotides: TGCAGCGTTGAGAACCAGGGAGTCGAGCAGTACTTC.

This clonotype was recorded at least ten times. This chain connects TRBV13 to TRBJ2-6, with D uncertain. V lost 4 bases and J 2 bases, leaving 9 bases between the germline ends. This CDR3 is built from 15 residues. In germline, CDR1 is PRHDT, CDR2 FYEKMQ (reference sequence). DNA of the CDR3: TGTGCCAGCAGCTCGGACCTCCCTGGGGCCAACGTCCTGACTTTC. Its protein product is CASSSDLPGANVLTF.

This clonotype occurred many times. The V and J genes are TRBV3-1 and TRBJ2-7; 9 bases match TRBD1. Trimming at V came to 5 bases and at J to 5 bases, leaving 4 bases not matched to a gene. There are 13 residues in the CDR3. Germline CDR1 and CDR2: LGHDT and YNNKEL (reference sequence). CDR3 in amino acids: CASSRTGVDEQYV. The CDR3 DNA reads as TGTGCCAGCAGCAGGACAGGGGTCGACGAGCAGTACGTC.

This clonotype was detected ten times or more. The chain carries TRBV5-1 and TRBJ1-2; TRBD1 might be the D (5 bases). Trimming pared 5 bases from V and 8 bases from J, leaving 13 bases between. The CDR3 extends over 12 amino acids. The germline V gene encodes CDR1 SGHRS and CDR2 YFSETQ. CDR3 in amino acids: CASSSRGEGYTF. CDR3 nucleotides: TGCGCCAGCAGTTCTCGAGGGGAGGGCTACACCTTC.

This clonotype was observed at least ten times. This chain connects TRBV3-1 to TRBJ2-1; D might be TRBD1 (6 bases). CDR1 and CDR2 (germline): LGHDT, YNNKEL (reference sequence). Trimming pared 1 base from V and 7 bases from J, leaving 11 bases between. The length of the CDR3 is 14 residues. The CDR3 DNA reads TGTGCCAGCAGCCAAGTCTCCCAGGGGAATGAGCAGTTCTTC. It translates to CASSQVSQGNEQFF.

This clonotype has ten or more counts. V is TRBV13 and J is TRBJ2-1; a weak D match, TRBD1 (5 bases). Germline values: CDR1 PRHDT, CDR2 FYEKMQ (reference sequence). The CDR3 is made up of 17 amino acids. V was shortened by 1 base and J by 0 bases, with 13 bases between the two germline ends. The CDR3 nucleotides read TGTGCCAGCAGCTTAGAAGGGGATCCTAGCTCCTACAATGAGCAGTTCTTC. Translated: CASSLEGDPSSYNEQFF.

This clonotype was recorded at least ten times. This sequence joins TRBV28 and TRBJ2-5; tentatively, D is TRBD1 (5 bases). Germline CDR1 MDHEN, CDR2 SYDVKM. CDR3 length equals 12 residues. The V gene lost 3 bases and the J gene lost 4 bases, with 6 bases spanning the gap. CDR3 nucleotides: TGTGCCAGCAGTTTTCAGGGAGAGACCCAGTACTTC. This encodes CASSFQGETQYF.

This clonotype was seen repeatedly, ten times or more. This chain connects TRBV5-1 to TRBJ2-7, with a tentative D call TRBD1 (5 bases). Germline values: CDR1 SGHRS, CDR2 YFSETQ. Trimming removed 5 bases from V and 9 bases from J, with 6 bases in between. CDR3 length equals 9 residues. CDR3 sequence (DNA): TGCGCCAGCAGGACAGTGCAGTACTTC. Amino acids: CASRTVQYF. Variable domain in full (rest from reference TRBV5-1 and TRBJ2-7): KAGVTQTPRYLIKTRGQQVTLSCSPISGHRSVSWYQQTPGQGLQFLFEYFSETQRNKGNFPGRFSGRQFSNSRSEMNVSTLELGDSALYLCASRTVQYFGPGTRLTVT.

This clonotype was counted at least ten times. The chain employs TRBV29-1 and TRBJ1-2; D is ambiguous. V was trimmed by 3 bases and J by 4 bases, leaving 12 bases between them. The CDR3 has 13 amino acids. Germline CDR1 is SQVTM and CDR2 is ANQGSEA. CDR3 nucleotide sequence: TGCAGCGTTGAGTGGAGAGATAGCTATGGCTACACCTTC. Amino acid sequence: CSVEWRDSYGYTF.

This clonotype occurred many times. V usage is TRBV20-1 and J usage is TRBJ2-1, with D perhaps TRBD1 or TRBD2 (6 bases each). With 2 bases removed from V and 7 bases from J, the gap between germline ends came to 21 bases. Germline V lookup: CDR1 DFQATT, CDR2 SNEGSKA (reference sequence). The length of the CDR3 is 16 residues. The CDR3 loop reads CSARSVHRGAGNEQFF. The CDR3 DNA reads TGCAGTGCTAGATCCGTCCATAGGGGGGCCGGGAATGAGCAGTTCTTC.

This clonotype was detected many times. The chain couples TRBV12-3 or TRBV12-4 to TRBJ2-1, with 9 positions matching TRBD2. The J segment lost 4 bases and the V segment lost 7 bases, leaving 8 bases of the junction unmatched. This CDR3 contains 15 residues. DNA of the CDR3: TGTGCCAGCACTCATAGCGGGGGCCCATACAATGAGCAGTTCTTC. This gives the protein CASTHSGGPYNEQFF.

This clonotype was observed many times. The V and J genes are TRBV4-1 and TRBJ1-5, with D maybe TRBD1 (5 bases). Looked up from germline, CDR1 is MGHRA and CDR2 is YSYEKL. This CDR3 is built from 16 residues. The V end lost 0 bases, the J end lost 0 bases, and 9 bases lay between the germline ends. CDR3 nucleotide sequence: TGCGCCAGCAGCCAAGAAAACAGGTATAGCAATCAGCCCCAGCATTTT. It translates to CASSQENRYSNQPQHF.

At least ten counts were recorded for this clonotype. The gene calls are TRBV27 and TRBJ2-5, with D unresolved. Per germline, CDR1 MNHEY and CDR2 SMNVEV (reference sequence). The CDR3 consists of 14 residues. Trimming stripped 0 bases from V and 2 bases from J, with 7 bases between. The CDR3 coding sequence is TGTGCCAGCAGTTTATCGGGCAGGCAAGAGACCCAGTACTTC. It translates to CASSLSGRQETQYF.

This clonotype was seen at least ten times. The chain combines TRBV9 with TRBJ1-6; TRBD1 matches at 9 bases. The CDR3 loop spans 14 amino acids. V lost 4 bases to trimming and J lost 6 bases; unmatched junction nucleotides: 2. Germline CDR1 and CDR2: SGDLS and YYNGEE. CDR3 protein: CASSRDRVNSPLHF. CDR3 DNA: TGTGCCAGCAGCCGGGACAGGGTTAATTCACCCCTCCACTTT.

There are many counts of this clonotype. The V and J genes are TRBV6-6 and TRBJ1-3; D unclear. V lost 2 bases and J lost 0, with 8 bases in between. CDR1 MNHNY and CDR2 SVGAGI come from the germline V gene (reference sequence). The CDR3 consists of 15 residues. CDR3 sequence reads: CASSYGRDSGNTIYF. The CDR3 region has the DNA TGTGCCAGCAGTTACGGGAGGGACTCTGGAAACACCATATATTTT.

This clonotype was found many times. This chain links TRBV5-1 with TRBJ2-6, with TRBD1 matching over 9 bases. The CDR3 totals 20 residues. J gave up 0 bases and V 0 bases, and 10 bases lay outside the gene matches. Germline CDR1 and CDR2: SGHRS and YFSETQ. CDR3 sequence reads: CASSLASGQGISSGANVLTF. The CDR3 DNA is TGCGCCAGCAGCTTGGCCTCGGGACAGGGTATCAGCTCTGGGGCCAACGTCCTGACTTTC.

This clonotype was seen many times. The V and J genes are TRBV7-2 and TRBJ1-6; 8 nucleotides line up with TRBD1. Germline-derived CDR1 and CDR2 are SGHTA and FQGNSA. With 4 bases clipped from V and 14 bases from J, the junction kept 4 bases outside the gene matches. There are 12 residues in the CDR3. The CDR3 DNA follows: TGTGCCAGCAGCTCGACAGGGGTGACCCTCCACTTT. This encodes CASSSTGVTLHF. The whole variable domain, filled in from reference TRBV7-2 and TRBJ1-6, reads GAGVSQSPSNKVTEKGKDVELRCDPISGHTALYWYRQSLGQGLEFLIYFQGNSAPDKSGLPSDRFSAERTGGSVSTLTIQRTQQEDSAVYLCASSSTGVTLHFGNGTRLTVT.

Ten or more counts support this clonotype. The chain joins TRBV5-1 to TRBJ2-2; 8 nucleotides line up with TRBD1. Germline CDR1 is SGHRS and CDR2 is YFSETQ. The CDR3 spans 15 residues. V lost 5 bases and J lost 2; bases outside the gene matches: 5. The CDR3 region is CASSRQGTNTGELFF. The DNA for the CDR3 is TGCGCCAGCAGTAGACAGGGGACTAACACCGGGGAGCTGTTTTTT.

This clonotype showed up many times. The genes are TRBV5-1 and TRBJ2-7; D uncertain. The CDR3 contains 15 residues. Per the germline V gene, CDR1 is SGHRS and CDR2 is YFSETQ. V was trimmed by 0 bases and J by 1 base, leaving 11 bases between them. The CDR3 region has the DNA TGCGCCAGCAGCTTGGGCCTACAGCCTTCCTACGAGCAGTACTTC. This translates into CASSLGLQPSYEQYF.

This clonotype was detected many times. This chain joins TRBV29-1 and TRBJ1-1; tentatively, D is TRBD1 (5 bases). The CDR3 loop spans 12 amino acids. Germline CDR1 and CDR2: SQVTM and ANQGSEA. Trimming took 8 bases from V and 0 from J, leaving 10 bases between them. The CDR3 coding sequence is TGCAGCTCTTTCAGGGTGAACACTGAAGCTTTCTTT. Encoded protein: CSSFRVNTEAFF.